This entry is about one TCR beta chain. Its antigen is unknown. The source material, RNA transcripts, was used to amplify TCR beta CDR3 regions. The TCR CDR3 was amplified in a first-round RT-PCR using the HTBI primer set. In TCRdb, the multiplex PCR reads were re-called with MiXCR into one record per CDR3 protein. The sample includes hundreds of thousands of distinct CDR3 sequences, roughly 15% of them seen just once. The sample originates from a study of T cells in Graves' hyperthyroidism and ophthalmopathy. Study observations and caveats: Among clonotypes expanded in thyroid above 0.001, most were also found in blood.

The specimen sequenced was blood. The receptor was isolated from a woman aged 45-60 years with Graves' ophthalmopathy.

CDR3 nucleotides: TGCGCCAGCAGTACGGACAGGGGCAACTACGAGCAGTACTTC. Translation: CASSTDRGNYEQYF. The chain links TRBV5-1 to TRBJ2-7; TRBD1 aligns across 9 bases. The CDR3 extends over 14 amino acids. Germline CDR1 and CDR2: SGHRS and YFSETQ. V lost 5 bases to trimming and J lost 3 bases; unmatched junction nucleotides: 6. The full variable domain, its missing parts supplied by reference TRBV5-1 and TRBJ2-7, is KAGVTQTPRYLIKTRGQQVTLSCSPISGHRSVSWYQQTPGQGLQFLFEYFSETQRNKGNFPGRFSGRQFSNSRSEMNVSTLELGDSALYLCASSTDRGNYEQYFGPGTRLTVT.